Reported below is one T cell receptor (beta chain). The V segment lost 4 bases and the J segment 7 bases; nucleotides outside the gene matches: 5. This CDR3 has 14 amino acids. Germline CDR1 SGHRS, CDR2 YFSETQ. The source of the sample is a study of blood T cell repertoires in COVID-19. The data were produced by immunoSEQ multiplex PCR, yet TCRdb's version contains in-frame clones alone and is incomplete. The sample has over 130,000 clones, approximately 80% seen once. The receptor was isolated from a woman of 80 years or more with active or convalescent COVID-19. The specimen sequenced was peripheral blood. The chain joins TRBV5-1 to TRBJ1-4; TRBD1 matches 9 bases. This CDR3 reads CASSHGQGFEKLFF. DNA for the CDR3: TGCGCCAGCAGCCATGGACAGGGGTTTGAAAAACTGTTTTTT.